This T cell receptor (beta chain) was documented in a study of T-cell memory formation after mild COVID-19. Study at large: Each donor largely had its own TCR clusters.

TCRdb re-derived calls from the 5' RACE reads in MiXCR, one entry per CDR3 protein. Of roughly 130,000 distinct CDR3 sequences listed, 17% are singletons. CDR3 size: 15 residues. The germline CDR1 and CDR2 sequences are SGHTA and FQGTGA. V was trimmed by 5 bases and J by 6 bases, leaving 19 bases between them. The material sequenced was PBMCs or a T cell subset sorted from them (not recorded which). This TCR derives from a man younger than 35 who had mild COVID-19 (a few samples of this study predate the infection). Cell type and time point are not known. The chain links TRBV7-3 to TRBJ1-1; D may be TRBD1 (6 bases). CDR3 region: CASSRYTTGQAEAFF. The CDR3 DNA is TGTGCCAGCAGCCGGTATACAACAGGGCAGGCTGAAGCTTTCTTT.